This TCR beta chain was recovered during a study of T-cell reconstitution after alpha-beta-depleted transplantation in children. Trimming cost V 7 bases and J 0 bases; bases outside gene matches: 12. The CDR3 sequence is 17 residues long. For TCRbeta, the library was prepared with unique molecular identifiers. TCRdb analysed the PCR reads with MiXCR anew, one entry per CDR3 protein. The data show approximately 110,000 distinct CDR3 sequences, roughly 23% seen once. The receptor comes from a male patient under 10 years old who had a stem cell transplant for chronic granulomatous disease, so the T cells may come from the graft donor. Sequenced material: PBMCs, mostly from graft donor cells, taken 180 days after TCRalphabeta/CD19-depleted stem cell transplant. The V call is TRBV12-3 or TRBV12-4, the J call TRBJ2-3, with TRBD2 identical over 8 bases. CDR3 in amino acids: CASTHPGLEYSTDTQYF. The CDR3, as DNA: TGTGCCAGCACCCACCCGGGACTAGAGTACAGCACAGATACGCAGTATTTT.